This is a list of T cell receptor beta chains from one sample in a study of blood T cell repertoires in COVID-19. The assay was immunoSEQ multiplex PCR, and TCRdb's table has in-frame clones only and misses some. The repertoire includes approximately 170,000 clones, more than 65% of them detected once, and about a tenth sits in the top ten. Material for sequencing was peripheral blood. The receptor set was obtained from a man aged 65 to 85 with active or convalescent COVID-19. The conserved cysteine and the conserved F or W are not part of the CDR3 here.

len,j_gene,v_gene,CDR3aa
15,TRBJ2-1,TRBV27,ASSFSPDRLIYNEQF
16,TRBJ1-2,TRBV5-4,ASSNPEPRTGTNYGYT
13,TRBJ2-5,TRBV7-2,ASSLASGGGKTQY
12,TRBJ1-5,TRBV19,ASSIRDLDQPQH
12,TRBJ1-4,TRBV25-1,ASSDFRVDEKLF
13,TRBJ1-5,TRBV25-1,ASSDGMIPNQPQH
12,TRBJ1-5,TRBV5-6,ASSGGLSNQPQH
13,TRBJ2-7,TRBV18,ASSPPGTGVGEQY
11,TRBJ2-5,TRBV12-3/TRBV12-4,ASSSSFQETQY
13,TRBJ2-7,TRBV3-1/TRBV3-2,ASSQWGQGAGEQY
15,TRBJ1-5,TRBV5-5,ASSLVVDSSSNQPQH
13,TRBJ2-7,TRBV5-1,ASSFNRGSTYEQY
11,TRBJ1-6,TRBV3-1/TRBV3-2,ASSTLGGSPLH
11,TRBJ2-7,TRBV11-2,ASSPPGVYEQY
12,TRBJ2-2,TRBV5-5,ASQAGHPTGELF
10,TRBJ2-7,TRBV18,ASSPNNYEQY
13,TRBJ2-1,TRBV5-1,ASSLGASGGNEQF
11,TRBJ2-1,TRBV30,AWAGQGVNEQF
11,TRBJ1-1,TRBV11-2,ASSLAWNTEAF
13,TRBJ1-1,TRBV15,ATSRDPPGDTEAF
15,TRBJ2-3,TRBV28,ASSLTGTSGIADTQY
13,TRBJ2-5,TRBV7-2,ASSYGSTNEETQY
10,TRBJ2-3,TRBV2,ASSTGADTQY
14,TRBJ2-2,TRBV7-3,ASSLGRQGLTGELF
13,TRBJ1-2,TRBV5-6,ASSPDRAGRYGYT
10,TRBJ1-1,TRBV2,ASSFSGVEAF
13,TRBJ2-7,TRBV18,ASSPRGAGGHEQY
14,TRBJ2-3,TRBV11-2,ASSLGTGLASDTQY
17,TRBJ2-2,TRBV4-3,ASSQDLGWRDRGTGELF
12,TRBJ2-2,TRBV7-2,ASSPGLAPGELF
13,TRBJ2-5,TRBV6-5,ASKGQGALQETQY
13,TRBJ2-2,TRBV10-3,AISGGGRPTGELF
13,TRBJ2-3,TRBV30,AWSRSAREGGTQY
12,TRBJ1-2,TRBV7-2,ASSLGIGAYGYT
14,TRBJ2-1,TRBV19,ASSTLPGLRGAEQF
12,TRBJ2-7,TRBV4-3,ASSRWEGPYEQY
13,TRBJ1-5,TRBV7-2,ASSFRSGSNQPQH
12,TRBJ2-5,TRBV4-3,ASSHGLAEETQY
11,TRBJ1-1,TRBV29-1,SVEDRGNTEAF
13,TRBJ1-5,TRBV5-1,ASSLGQGPNQPQH
11,TRBJ2-3,TRBV7-9,ASSRTGTDTQY
12,TRBJ1-5,TRBV7-8,ASSHPGGGQPQH
12,TRBJ2-7,TRBV27,ASSRTGGTYEQY
14,TRBJ1-5,TRBV28,ASSSSTGSGGQPQH
9,TRBJ2-2,TRBV12-5,ASQSTGELF
13,TRBJ1-5,TRBV6-5,ASSYEGGGNQPQH
12,TRBJ1-2,TRBV5-8,ASRLNPGNYGYT
10,TRBJ2-2,TRBV29-1,SVEDRYGELF
12,TRBJ2-5,TRBV6-5,ASSRGQGGETQY
13,TRBJ2-3,TRBV7-8,ASSPQRKSTDTQY
14,TRBJ1-2,TRBV5-1,ASSLEGGDRDYGYT